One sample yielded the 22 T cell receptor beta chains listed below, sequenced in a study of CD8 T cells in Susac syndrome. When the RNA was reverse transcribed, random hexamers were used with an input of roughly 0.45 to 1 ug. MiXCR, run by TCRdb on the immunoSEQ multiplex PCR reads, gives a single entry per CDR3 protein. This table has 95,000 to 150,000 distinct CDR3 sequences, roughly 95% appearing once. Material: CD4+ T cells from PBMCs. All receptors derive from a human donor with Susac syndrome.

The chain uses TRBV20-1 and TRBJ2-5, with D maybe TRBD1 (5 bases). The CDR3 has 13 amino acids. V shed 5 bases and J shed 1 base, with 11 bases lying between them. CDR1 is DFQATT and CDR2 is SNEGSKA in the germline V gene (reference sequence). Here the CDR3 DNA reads TGCAGTGCTGGCCACAGGATCCAAGAGACCCAGTACTTC. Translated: CSAGHRIQETQYF.

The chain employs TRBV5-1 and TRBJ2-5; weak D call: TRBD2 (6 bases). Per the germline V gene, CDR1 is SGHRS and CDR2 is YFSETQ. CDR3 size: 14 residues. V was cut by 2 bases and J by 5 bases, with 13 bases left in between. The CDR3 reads CASSFSREYETQYF. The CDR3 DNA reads TGCGCCAGCAGCTTCTCGCGGGAATATGAGACCCAGTACTTC.

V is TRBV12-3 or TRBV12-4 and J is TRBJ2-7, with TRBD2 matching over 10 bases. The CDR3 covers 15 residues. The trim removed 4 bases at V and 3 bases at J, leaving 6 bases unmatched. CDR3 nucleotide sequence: TGTGCCAGCAGTTGGGGACTAGCGAAAGTCTACGAGCAGTACTTC. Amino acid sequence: CASSWGLAKVYEQYF.

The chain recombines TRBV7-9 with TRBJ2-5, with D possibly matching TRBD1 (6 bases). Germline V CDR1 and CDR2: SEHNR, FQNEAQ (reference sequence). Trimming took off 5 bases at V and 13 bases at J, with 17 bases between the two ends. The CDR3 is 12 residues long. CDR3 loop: CASSIGGSGPYF. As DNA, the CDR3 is TGTGCCAGCAGCATAGGGGGATCGGGCCCGTACTTC.

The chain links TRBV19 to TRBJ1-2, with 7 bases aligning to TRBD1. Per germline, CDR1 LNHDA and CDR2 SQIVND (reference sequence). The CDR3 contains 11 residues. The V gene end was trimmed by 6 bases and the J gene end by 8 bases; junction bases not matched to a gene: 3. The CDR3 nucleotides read TGTGCCAGTAGCTCGGGACAGGGCTACACCTTC. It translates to CASSSGQGYTF.

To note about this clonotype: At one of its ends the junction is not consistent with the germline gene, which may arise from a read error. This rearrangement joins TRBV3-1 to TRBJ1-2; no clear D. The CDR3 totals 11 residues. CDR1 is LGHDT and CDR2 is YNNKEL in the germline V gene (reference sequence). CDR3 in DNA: TGTGCCAGCAGCCAGGCGCAGGCCTTAATCTTC. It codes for CASSQAQALIF.

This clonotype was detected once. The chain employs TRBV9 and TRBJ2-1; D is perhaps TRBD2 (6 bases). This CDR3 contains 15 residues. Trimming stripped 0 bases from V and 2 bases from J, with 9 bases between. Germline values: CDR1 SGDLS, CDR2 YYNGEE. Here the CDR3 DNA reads TGTGCCAGCAGCGTAGCGGGAGTAGCCTACAATGAGCAGTTCTTC. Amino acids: CASSVAGVAYNEQFF.

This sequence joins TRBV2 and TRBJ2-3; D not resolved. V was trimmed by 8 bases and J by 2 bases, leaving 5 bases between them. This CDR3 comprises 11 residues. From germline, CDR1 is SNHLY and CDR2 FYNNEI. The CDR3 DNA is TGTGCCAGCGTGTTCACAGATACGCAGTATTTT. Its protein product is CASVFTDTQYF.

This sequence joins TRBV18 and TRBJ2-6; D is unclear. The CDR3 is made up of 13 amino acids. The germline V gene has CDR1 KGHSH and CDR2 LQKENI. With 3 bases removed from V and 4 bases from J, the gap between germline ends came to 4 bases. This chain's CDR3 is CASSPNGANVLTF. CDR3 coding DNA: TGTGCCAGCTCACCGAACGGGGCCAACGTCCTGACTTTC.

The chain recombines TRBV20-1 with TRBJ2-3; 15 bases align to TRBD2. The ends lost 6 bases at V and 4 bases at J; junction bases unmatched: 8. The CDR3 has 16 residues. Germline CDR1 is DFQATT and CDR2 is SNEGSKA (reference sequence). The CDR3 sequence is CSARGTSGRFADTQYF. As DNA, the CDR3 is TGCAGTGCCCGAGGGACTAGCGGGAGGTTCGCAGATACGCAGTATTTT.

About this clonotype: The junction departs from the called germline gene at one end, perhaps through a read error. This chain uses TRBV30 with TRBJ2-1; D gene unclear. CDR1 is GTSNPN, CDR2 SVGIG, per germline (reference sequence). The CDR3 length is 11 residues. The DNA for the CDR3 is TGTGCCTGGAGCGTACTCAATGAGCAGCTCTTC. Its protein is CAWSVLNEQLF. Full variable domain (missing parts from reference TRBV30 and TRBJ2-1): SQTIHQWPATLVQPVGSPLSLECTVEGTSNPNLYWYRQAAGRGLQLLFYSVGIGQISSEVPQNLSASRPQDRQFILSSKKLLLSDSGFYLCAWSVLNEQLFGPGTRLTVL.

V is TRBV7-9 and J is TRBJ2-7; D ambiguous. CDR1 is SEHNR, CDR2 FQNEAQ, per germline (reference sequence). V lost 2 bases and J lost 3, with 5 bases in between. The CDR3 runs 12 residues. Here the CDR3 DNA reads TGTGCCAGCAGCTTAAACTACTACGAGCAGTACTTC. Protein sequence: CASSLNYYEQYF.

CDR3 bases: TGTGCCAGCAGGACTAGCGGGAGAACTGTCGGGGAGCTGTTTTTT. Translated: CASRTSGRTVGELFF. The chain has TRBV6-1 and TRBJ2-2; 12 bases are shared with TRBD2. The junction had 6 bases not matched to a gene; V was cut back by 6 bases and J by 7 bases. Germline CDR1 and CDR2: MNHNS and SASEGT. The CDR3 contains 15 residues.

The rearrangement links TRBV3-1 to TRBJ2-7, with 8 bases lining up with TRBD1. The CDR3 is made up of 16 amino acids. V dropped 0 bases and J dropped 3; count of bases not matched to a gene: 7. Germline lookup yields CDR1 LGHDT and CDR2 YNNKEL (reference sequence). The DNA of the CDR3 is TGTGCCAGCAGCCAAGATGGGGCAGGGGGCGGCTACGAGCAGTACTTC. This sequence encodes CASSQDGAGGGYEQYF.

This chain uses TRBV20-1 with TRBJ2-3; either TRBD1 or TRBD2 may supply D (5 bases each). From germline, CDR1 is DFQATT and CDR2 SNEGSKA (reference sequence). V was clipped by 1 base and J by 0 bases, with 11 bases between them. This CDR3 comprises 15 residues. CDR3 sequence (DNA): TGCAGTGCTAGAGCGGCAGGGAGAAGCACAGATACGCAGTATTTT. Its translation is CSARAAGRSTDTQYF.

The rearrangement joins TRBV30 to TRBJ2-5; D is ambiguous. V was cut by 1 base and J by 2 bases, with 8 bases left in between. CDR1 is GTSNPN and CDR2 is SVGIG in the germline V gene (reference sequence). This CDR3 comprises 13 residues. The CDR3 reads CAWSASDQETQYF. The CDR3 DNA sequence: TGTGCCTGGAGTGCGTCAGATCAAGAGACCCAGTACTTC.

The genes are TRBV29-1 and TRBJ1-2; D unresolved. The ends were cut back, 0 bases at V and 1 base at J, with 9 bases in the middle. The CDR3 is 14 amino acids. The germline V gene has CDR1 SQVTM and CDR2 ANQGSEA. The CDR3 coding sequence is TGCAGCGTTGAAGAGGGCAGGAGTAACTATGGCTACACCTTC. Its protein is CSVEEGRSNYGYTF.

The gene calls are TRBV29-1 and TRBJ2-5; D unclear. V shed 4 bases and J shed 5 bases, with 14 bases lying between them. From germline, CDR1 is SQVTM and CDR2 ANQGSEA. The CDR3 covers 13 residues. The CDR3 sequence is CSVVIGSWETQYF. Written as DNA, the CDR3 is TGCAGCGTTGTAATTGGGTCTTGGGAGACCCAGTACTTC.

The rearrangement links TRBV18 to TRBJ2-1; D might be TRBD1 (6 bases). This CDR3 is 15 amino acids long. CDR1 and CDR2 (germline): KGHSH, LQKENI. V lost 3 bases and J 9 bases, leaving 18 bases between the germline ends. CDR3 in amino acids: CASSPGPPIQGEQFF. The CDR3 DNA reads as TGTGCCAGCTCACCTGGGCCACCTATACAGGGTGAGCAGTTCTTC.

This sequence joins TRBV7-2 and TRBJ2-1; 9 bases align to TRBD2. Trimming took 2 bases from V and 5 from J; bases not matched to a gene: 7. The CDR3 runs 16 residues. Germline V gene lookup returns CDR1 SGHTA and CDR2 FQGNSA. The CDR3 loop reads CASSLSALAGDNEQFF. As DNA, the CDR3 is TGTGCCAGCAGCTTATCCGCCTTAGCGGGAGACAATGAGCAGTTCTTC.

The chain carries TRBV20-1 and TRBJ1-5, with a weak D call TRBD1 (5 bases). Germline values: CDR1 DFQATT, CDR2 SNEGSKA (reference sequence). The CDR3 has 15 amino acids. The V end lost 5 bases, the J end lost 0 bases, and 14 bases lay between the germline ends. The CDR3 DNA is TGCAGTGCTTCCAAAACTGACAGTAGCAATCAGCCCCAGCATTTT. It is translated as CSASKTDSSNQPQHF.

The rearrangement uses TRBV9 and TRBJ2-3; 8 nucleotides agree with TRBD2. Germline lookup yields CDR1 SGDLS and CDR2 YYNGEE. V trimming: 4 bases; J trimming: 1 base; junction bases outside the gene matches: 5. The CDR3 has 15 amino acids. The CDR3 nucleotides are TGTGCCAGCAGCATACGGGAGGGAGGCACAGATACGCAGTATTTT. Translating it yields CASSIREGGTDTQYF.